This T cell receptor (beta chain) was profiled in a study of blood T cell repertoires in COVID-19 (dated by TCRdb to about 2020). About the study as a whole: Samples covering the acute and convalescent phases of COVID-19 were provided by collaborators in the United States, Italy and Spain. Sample metadata almost always included a de-identified subject ID, COVID-19 status, age in years and sex. Deeply sampled blood TCRbeta repertoires from subjects exposed to, actively infected with, or recovered from COVID-19 were included in the dataset. Where available, HLA class I and class II types were obtained from metadata supplied by the sample provider rather than from assay-based typing. A freely available public database, intended as a resource for researchers studying the immune response to SARS-CoV-2, is where the repertoires were released. Samples were obtained from the ongoing ImmuneRACE study (first 160 participants) and from 1,254 subjects provided by 6 global collaborators. The prospective study material was composed of cDNA or gDNA derived from T cells, B-cell-depleted T cells, or PBMCs.

Notes on this clone: Its antigen target is currently unknown. The sample holds no much larger clone one base away, and base qualities are not on file.

The immunoSEQ Assay, a bias-controlled multiplex PCR, was used to amplify TCRbeta CDR3 regions from genomic DNA. Concerning the study's data processing: The number of nucleated cells in each sample was estimated from the amplification of reference gene primers within the assay. Sequence reads were collapsed and filtered to measure the absolute abundance of every unique TCRbeta CDR3 rearrangement. Productive Simpson clonality was computed per sample as the square root of Simpson's diversity index over productive rearrangements. As stored in TCRdb, this immuneACCESS dataset retains in-frame rearrangements with V and J assigned. A fraction of the clones does not appear; measured against another copy, unresolved V genes explain less than half of the discrepancy, and the remainder lacks a known reason. V and J calls and clone size follow that table, whereas D and trimming were derived from the DNA. The sample table contains under 300,000 clones; only one count was recorded for over 80% of them. Of the sample, roughly 3.3% is held by the ten largest clones.

Results and caveats for the whole study, not just this receptor: The amount of clinical and demographic metadata varied by source and participant and was provided uncurated.

Each collaborating institution followed its own protocols to collect whole blood in K2EDTA tubes. For TCRbeta analysis, collaborators shipped samples as frozen whole blood, isolated PBMCs, or DNA extracted from either of those sample types. Unmatched junction bases come to 2, with V trimmed by 8 bases and J by 2 bases. The CDR3, from cysteine to phenylalanine, totals 12 residues. Only CDR3 DNA is held: 36 bases, read in frame from base 1. The germline V gene supplies CDR1 SNHLY and CDR2 FYNNEI. Sequencing was done on a sample of peripheral blood. The V and J segments used are TRBV2 and TRBJ2-5; 7 of the junction bases match TRBD2. The sequence was collected from a woman between 35 and 50 years old with acute or convalescent COVID-19. The CDR3 reads CASAGGQETQYF. The DNA sequence is given as TGTGCCAGCGCCGGGGGGCAAGAGACCCAGTACTTC.